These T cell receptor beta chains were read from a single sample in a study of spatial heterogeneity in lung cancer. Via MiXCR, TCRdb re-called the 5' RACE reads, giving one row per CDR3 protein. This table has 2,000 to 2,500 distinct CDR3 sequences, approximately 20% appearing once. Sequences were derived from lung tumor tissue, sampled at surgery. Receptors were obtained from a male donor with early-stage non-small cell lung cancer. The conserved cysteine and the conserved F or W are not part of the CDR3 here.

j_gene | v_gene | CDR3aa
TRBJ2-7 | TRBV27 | ASSRGSNIEQY
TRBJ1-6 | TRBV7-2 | ASSLEGLVSPLH
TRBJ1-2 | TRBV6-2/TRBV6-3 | ASSYFGTANYGYT
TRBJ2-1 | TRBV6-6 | ASSGREGNNEQF
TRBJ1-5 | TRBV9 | ASSPGQGEQPQH
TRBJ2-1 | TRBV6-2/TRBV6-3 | ASSSRLAGGDNEQF
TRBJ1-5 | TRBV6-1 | ASSPEVSNQPQH
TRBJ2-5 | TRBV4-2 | ASSQERQGGAETQY
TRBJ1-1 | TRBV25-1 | ASSESGRGMNTEAF
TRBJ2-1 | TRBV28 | ASSSPFPQREFDEQF
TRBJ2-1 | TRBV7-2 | ASSPGSGVFGEQF
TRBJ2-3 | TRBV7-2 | ASSSTLAGGTQY
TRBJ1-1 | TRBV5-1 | ASSLGQLGSEAF
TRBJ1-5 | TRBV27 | ASSLRSGNQPQH
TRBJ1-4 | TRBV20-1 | SATDTSTNEKLF
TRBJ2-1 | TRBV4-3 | ASSQDSGQGPGEQF
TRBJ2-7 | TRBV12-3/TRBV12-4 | ASRILGASEQY
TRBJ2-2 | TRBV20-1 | SARTGLAGGHNTGELF
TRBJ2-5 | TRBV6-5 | ASSYSLAGASYQETQY
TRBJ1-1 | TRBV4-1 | ASSQRVETEAF
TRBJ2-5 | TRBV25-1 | ASRTGGEETQY
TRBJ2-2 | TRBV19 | ATTGLAGANTGELF
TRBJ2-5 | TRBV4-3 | ASSHAPGRQETQY
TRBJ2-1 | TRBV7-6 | ASSPGVPNEQF
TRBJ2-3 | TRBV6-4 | ASSGSSGDTDTQY
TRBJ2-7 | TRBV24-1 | ATSAGSYEQY
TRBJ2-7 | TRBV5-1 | ASTRAGATYEQY
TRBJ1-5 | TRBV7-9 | ASRAEGFQPQH
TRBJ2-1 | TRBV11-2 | ASSAGLAGEDEQF
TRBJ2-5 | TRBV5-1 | ASSPLSGGAVETQY
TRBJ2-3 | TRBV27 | ASSLTGAGDTQY
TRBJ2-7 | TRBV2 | ASSDERLAGYSEQY
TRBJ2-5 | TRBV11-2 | ASSLGSGGRQETQY
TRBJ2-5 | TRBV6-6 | ASSYVLAGGRETQY
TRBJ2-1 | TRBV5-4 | ASSLWTSGTDEQF
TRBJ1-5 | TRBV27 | ASSAADRLGNQPQH
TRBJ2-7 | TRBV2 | ASSDRDRPYEQY
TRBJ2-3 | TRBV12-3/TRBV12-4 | ASSFSGGTDTQY
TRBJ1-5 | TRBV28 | ASSFLDRVGQPQH
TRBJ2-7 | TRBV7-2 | ASSTLTGRREQY
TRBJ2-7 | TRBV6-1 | ASSGPGRYEQY
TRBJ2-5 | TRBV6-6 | ASTQGETQY
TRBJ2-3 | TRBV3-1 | ASSPGGDTQY
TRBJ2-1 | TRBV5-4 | ASSLAFRGRDLYNEQF
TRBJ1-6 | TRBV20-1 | SATRDRVDSPLH
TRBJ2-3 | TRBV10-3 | AAEPGLGTDTQY
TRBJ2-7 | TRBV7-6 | AGSPHNIYEQY
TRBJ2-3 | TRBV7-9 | ASSSLWARRSTDTQY
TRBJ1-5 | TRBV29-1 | SVGWSNQPQH
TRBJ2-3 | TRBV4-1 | ASSQSGRGHTDTQY
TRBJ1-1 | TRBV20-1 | SARTLRDRTLDTEAF
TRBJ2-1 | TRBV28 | ASPDGTGFYNEQF
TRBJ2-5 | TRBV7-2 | ASRLHLQETQY
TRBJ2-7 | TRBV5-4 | ASSFGSPSSSYEQY
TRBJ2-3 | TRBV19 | ASKATGPTDTQY
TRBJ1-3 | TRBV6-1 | ASSEARTEGNTIY
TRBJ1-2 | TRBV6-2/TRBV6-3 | ASSYEGRYGYT
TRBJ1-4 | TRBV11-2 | ASSRAGGGKLF
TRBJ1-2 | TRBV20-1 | SARGTGGYGYT
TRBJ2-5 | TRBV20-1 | SARDPGDAFETQY